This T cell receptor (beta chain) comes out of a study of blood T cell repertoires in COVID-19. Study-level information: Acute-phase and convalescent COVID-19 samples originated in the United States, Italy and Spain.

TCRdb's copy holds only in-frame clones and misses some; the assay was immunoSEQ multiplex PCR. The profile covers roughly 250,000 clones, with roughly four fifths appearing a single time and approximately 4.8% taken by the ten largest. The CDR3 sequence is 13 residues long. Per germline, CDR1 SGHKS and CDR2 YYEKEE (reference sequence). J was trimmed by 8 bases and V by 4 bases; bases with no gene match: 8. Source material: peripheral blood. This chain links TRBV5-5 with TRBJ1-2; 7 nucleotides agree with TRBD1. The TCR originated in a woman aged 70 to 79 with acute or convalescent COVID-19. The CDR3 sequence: CASSLGQDGGYTF. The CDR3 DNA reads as TGTGCCAGCAGCCTCGGACAGGACGGGGGCTACACCTTC.